These 27 T cell receptor beta chains share one sample of origin, sequenced in a study of shared clonotypes between healthy human individuals. Profiled with immunoSEQ multiplex PCR; TCRdb holds only in-frame clones, not every one. The sample lists about 530,000 clones, about 79% occurring once. Sequencing was performed on PBMCs. These receptors came from a middle-aged woman in good health. Some clones in this sample may be carry-over from other donors' samples.

Points on this clone: This may stem from a read error, because a much larger clone lies one nucleotide away. This chain connects TRBV30 to TRBJ2-7, with D perhaps matching TRBD2 (6 bases). CDR3 length equals 10 residues. The germline V gene has CDR1 GTSNPN and CDR2 SVGIG (reference sequence). The CDR3 DNA reads as TGTGCCTTTGGGGGGTTCGAGAAGTACTTC. This translates into CAFGGFEKYF.

This chain joins TRBV6-1 and TRBJ2-7; TRBD2 might be the D (6 bases). The germline V gene encodes CDR1 MNHNS and CDR2 SASEGT. The CDR3 spans 12 residues. The V end was cut by 4 bases, the J end by 6 bases, with 10 bases between. CDR3 nucleotide sequence: TGTGCCAGCAGTGCAGGAGGGTCCGAGCAGTACTTC. Translation: CASSAGGSEQYF.

V usage is TRBV28 and J usage is TRBJ1-4; tentative D call: TRBD1 (5 bases). Germline V gene sequence: CDR1 MDHEN, CDR2 SYDVKM. V lost 6 bases, J lost 2 bases, and 13 bases lay in between. The CDR3 has 15 amino acids. CDR3: CASSPPGDTNEKLFF. CDR3 bases: TGTGCCAGCAGCCCCCCGGGGGATACTAATGAAAAACTGTTTTTT. The full variable domain, with the rest looked up from reference TRBV28 and TRBJ1-4, is DVKVTQSSRYLVKRTGEKVFLECVQDMDHENMFWYRQDPGLGLRLIYFSYDVKMKEKGDIPEGYSVSREKKERFSLILESASTNQTSMYLCASSPPGDTNEKLFFGSGTQLSVL.

V is TRBV30 and J is TRBJ2-1; 11 bases match TRBD2. CDR3 length: 16 residues. The germline V gene encodes CDR1 GTSNPN and CDR2 SVGIG (reference sequence). The V and J ends lost 0 bases and 10 bases, in that order; junction bases with no gene match: 11. The CDR3 DNA sequence: TGTGCCTGGAGTGTGTATAGCGGGAGGGCCCACCGAGAGCAGTTCTTC. This encodes CAWSVYSGRAHREQFF.

The rearrangement uses TRBV5-4 and TRBJ2-5; tentative D call: TRBD1 (6 bases). Germline V lookup: CDR1 SGHNT, CDR2 YYREEE (reference sequence). The CDR3 length is 14 residues. V was cut by 0 bases and J by 2 bases, with 8 bases left in between. The CDR3 here is CASSLGDNQETQYF. In nucleotides, the CDR3 is TGTGCCAGCAGCTTGGGGGACAATCAAGAGACCCAGTACTTC.

The rearrangement links TRBV21-1 to TRBJ2-2; the table calls TRBD2, which could not be checked here. TRBV21-1 is flagged as a pseudogene. The CDR3 has 22 amino acids. The CDR3: CASSATNWPSGSPKGDTGELFF. The CDR3 DNA is TGTGCCAGCAGCGCGACTAACTGGCCTAGCGGGAGCCCCAAGGGGGACACCGGGGAGCTGTTTTTT.

The V and J genes are TRBV5-1 and TRBJ2-6; TRBD1 aligns across 9 bases. Per the germline V gene, CDR1 is SGHRS and CDR2 is YFSETQ. This CDR3 contains 17 residues. J gave up 0 bases and V 0 bases, and 1 base lay outside the gene matches. The CDR3 coding sequence is TGCGCCAGCAGCTTGGACAGGGGGCTCTCTGGGGCCAACGTCCTGACTTTC. It translates to CASSLDRGLSGANVLTF.

This chain connects TRBV6-1 to TRBJ2-5, with D unresolved. CDR3 length: 13 residues. V was clipped by 4 bases and J by 5 bases, with 11 bases between them. CDR1 and CDR2 from the germline V gene are MNHNS and SASEGT. DNA for the CDR3: TGTGCCAGCAGTGTATCCCTGGGGGAGACCCAGTACTTC. It is translated as CASSVSLGETQYF.

The rearrangement joins TRBV27 to TRBJ1-1; D is undetermined. The CDR3 is 13 amino acids. Germline V CDR1 and CDR2: MNHEY, SMNVEV (reference sequence). Trimming shortened V by 5 bases and J by 1 base, and 8 bases separated the two germline ends. Here the CDR3 reads CASSVQRNTEAFF. DNA of the CDR3: TGTGCCAGCAGTGTACAGAGGAACACTGAAGCTTTCTTT.

This chain connects TRBV11-2 to TRBJ2-7; 14 bases align to TRBD2. The length of the CDR3 is 16 residues. CDR1 is SGHAT, CDR2 FQNNGV, per germline. Trimming cost V 1 base and J 5 bases; bases outside gene matches: 4. CDR3 in DNA: TGTGCCAGCAGCTTAGGGGGACTAGCGGGAGTAGACGAGCAGTACTTC. Protein product: CASSLGGLAGVDEQYF. Full variable domain (missing parts from reference TRBV11-2 and TRBJ2-7): EAGVAQSPRYKIIEKRQSVAFWCNPISGHATLYWYQQILGQGPKLLIQFQNNGVVDDSQLPKDRFSAERLKGVDSTLKIQPAKLEDSAVYLCASSLGGLAGVDEQYFGPGTRLTVT.

Turning to this clone: Just one base apart from a much larger clone, this may be a read error. The rearrangement links TRBV9 to TRBJ2-3; D uncertain. Trimming left V 0 bases short and J 2 bases short, with 4 bases between. The CDR3 covers 13 residues. Looked up from germline, CDR1 is SGDLS and CDR2 is YYNGEE. CDR3 in amino acids: CASSVGVTDTQYF. CDR3 nucleotides: TGTGCCAGCAGCGTAGGGGTCACAGATACGCAGTATTTT.

V is TRBV19 and J is TRBJ2-2; D is ambiguous. The CDR3 is 13 amino acids. The germline V and J ends were trimmed by 3 bases and 4 bases, with 6 bases remaining between them. Germline V gene sequence: CDR1 LNHDA, CDR2 SQIVND (reference sequence). Here the CDR3 DNA reads TGTGCCAGTAGTATGTACTCCACCGGGGAGCTGTTTTTT. Amino acid sequence: CASSMYSTGELFF.

V usage is TRBV10-3 and J usage is TRBJ2-7, with D possibly TRBD2 on 5 matching bases. Germline values: CDR1 ENHRY, CDR2 SYGVKD. With 11 bases removed from V and 3 bases from J, the gap between germline ends came to 11 bases. The CDR3 runs to 11 residues. This CDR3 is CAVGENYEQYF. CDR3 DNA sequence: TGTGCCGTTGGGGAGAACTACGAGCAGTACTTC.

The genes are TRBV21-1 and TRBJ1-5. TRBV21-1 is termed a pseudogene. The CDR3 extends over 15 amino acids. The CDR3 coding sequence is TGTGCCAGCAGCAAATCTCGGGCAGGCAATCAGCCCCAGCATTTT. Amino acid sequence: CASSKSRAGNQPQHF.

The J gene is TRBJ2-2, the V gene TRBV27; 7 nucleotides match TRBD2. Trimming removed 7 bases from V and 8 bases from J; junction bases left unmatched: 10. In germline, CDR1 is MNHEY, CDR2 SMNVEV (reference sequence). The CDR3 contains 14 residues. For the CDR3, the DNA is TGTGCCAGCAATAAGGGAGGGATGTGGGGGGAGCTGTTTTTT. This codes for CASNKGGMWGELFF.

DNA for the CDR3: TGTGCCAGCAGCACTATTAACTATGGCTACACCTTC. Protein sequence: CASSTINYGYTF. This chain uses TRBV5-6 with TRBJ1-2; D gene uncertain. Between the trimmed V and J ends, which lost 4 bases and 1 base, there was a span of 5 bases. The germline V gene has CDR1 SGHDT and CDR2 YYEEEE. There are 12 residues in the CDR3.

The chain combines TRBV18 with TRBJ2-3; 7 bases align to TRBD2. This CDR3 has 15 residues. Per germline, CDR1 KGHSH and CDR2 LQKENI. The V and J ends lost 3 bases and 0 bases, in that order; junction bases with no gene match: 3. DNA for the CDR3: TGTGCCAGCTCACCGTGGGGGGGAAGCACAGATACGCAGTATTTT. This gives the protein CASSPWGGSTDTQYF.

This clone came up a few times. J is TRBJ2-3 and V is TRBV30; D is unclear. This CDR3 spans 13 amino acids. Germline loops: CDR1 GTSNPN, CDR2 SVGIG (reference sequence). Trimming removed 2 bases at V and 7 bases at J, with 13 bases between. CDR3: CAWSQRLENTQYF. The CDR3 nucleotides read TGTGCCTGGAGTCAGAGGCTGGAAAATACGCAGTATTTT.

The chain carries TRBV28 and TRBJ2-7; weak D call: TRBD2 (6 bases). Trimming shortened V by 5 bases and J by 4 bases, and 9 bases separated the two germline ends. Germline lookup yields CDR1 MDHEN and CDR2 SYDVKM. The CDR3 length is 12 residues. CDR3 DNA: TGTGCCAGCAGTGCGGGACTTTACGAGCAGTACTTC. Protein: CASSAGLYEQYF.

The chain joins TRBV7-2 to TRBJ1-1, with D tentatively TRBD1 (6 bases). There are 14 residues in the CDR3. Germline V gene data show CDR1 as SGHTA and CDR2 as FQGNSA. Trimming removed 3 bases at V and 5 bases at J, with 13 bases between. CDR3 DNA sequence: TGTGCCAGCAGCTTCAGGGGACCTGGGACTGAAGCTTTCTTT. It is translated as CASSFRGPGTEAFF.

V usage is TRBV4-2 and J usage is TRBJ2-7, with TRBD2 matching over 7 bases. V shed 0 bases and J 3 bases; nucleotides not matched to a gene: 8. This CDR3 comprises 16 residues. Looked up from germline, CDR1 is LGHNA and CDR2 is YNFKEQ. This CDR3 is CASSQDQGLLDYEQYF. DNA for the CDR3: TGTGCCAGCAGCCAAGACCAGGGACTACTTGACTACGAGCAGTACTTC.

This chain links TRBV4-3 with TRBJ2-7; possibly TRBD2 for D (5 bases). The CDR3 runs 14 residues. The germline V and J ends were trimmed by 0 bases and 7 bases, with 13 bases remaining between them. Germline CDR1 LGHNA, CDR2 YSLEER. This CDR3 is CASSQDRRPGEQYF. The CDR3 bases are TGCGCCAGCAGCCAAGACAGGAGGCCCGGGGAGCAGTACTTC.

This chain links TRBV14 with TRBJ2-2; 7 positions match TRBD2. The CDR3 extends over 16 amino acids. The germline V gene has CDR1 SGHDN and CDR2 FVKESK. After removal of 2 bases from V and 2 bases from J, the junction contained 5 bases not matched to a gene. In nucleotides, the CDR3 is TGTGCCAGCAGCCAATCTAGCGGTCATAACACCGGGGAGCTGTTTTTT. It translates to CASSQSSGHNTGELFF.

V usage is TRBV27 and J usage is TRBJ2-3, with D possibly matching TRBD2 (5 bases). The CDR3 length is 17 residues. The ends were cut back, 2 bases at V and 0 bases at J, with 15 bases in the middle. CDR1 MNHEY and CDR2 SMNVEV come from the germline V gene (reference sequence). In DNA, the CDR3 is TGTGCCAGCAGTTTAACCCCCACTCGCGGGAGCACAGATACGCAGTATTTT. The encoded protein is CASSLTPTRGSTDTQYF.

This clone is a singleton in its sample. The V gene is TRBV5-6, the J gene TRBJ2-1; 11 nucleotides match TRBD1. After removal of 4 bases from V and 5 bases from J, the junction contained 5 bases not matched to a gene. The CDR3 loop spans 15 amino acids. In germline, CDR1 is SGHDT, CDR2 YYEEEE. CDR3 loop: CASSPRTGGHNEQFF. DNA for the CDR3: TGTGCCAGCAGCCCAAGGACAGGGGGCCACAATGAGCAGTTCTTC.

V is TRBV19 and J is TRBJ2-1; 7 bases fit TRBD1. This CDR3 comprises 15 residues. V shed 4 bases, J shed 12 bases, and the junction held 15 bases outside the gene matches. Germline values: CDR1 LNHDA, CDR2 SQIVND (reference sequence). The CDR3 region has the DNA TGTGCCAGTAGTACTTCAACCCTAAGGGGGCGGCGGCAGTTCTTC. Translation gives CASSTSTLRGRRQFF.

V and J are TRBV11-1 and TRBJ2-5; D is unclear. This CDR3 has 14 amino acids. The germline V gene encodes CDR1 SGHAT and CDR2 FQDESV (reference sequence). Trimming removed 4 bases at V and 5 bases at J, with 14 bases between. DNA for the CDR3: TGTGCCAGCAGCTCTGACCCCTACGCGGAGACCCAGTACTTC. It translates to CASSSDPYAETQYF.